This note documents a single T cell receptor (beta chain) sequence. The entry originates in a study of blood T cell repertoires in COVID-19. Study context: COVID-19 samples from acute and convalescent phases originated in the United States, Italy and Spain. T cells, B-cell-depleted T cells, or PBMCs provided the cDNA or gDNA that served as material.

Produced via immunoSEQ multiplex PCR; TCRdb's table is partial and in-frame only. The sample has a few hundred thousand clones; about 88% are singletons. The clonotype originates from a woman younger than 45 who had been exposed to COVID-19. Sequenced sample: PBMCs or T cells enriched from blood (not recorded which).

CDR3 sequence: CASSRGQGQADTQYF. Written as DNA, the CDR3 is TGTGCCAGCAGCCGAGGACAGGGGCAGGCAGATACGCAGTATTTT. The chain links TRBV5-8 to TRBJ2-3; 9 bases are a match to TRBD1. Germline V CDR1 and CDR2: SGHTS, YDEGEE. This CDR3 spans 15 amino acids. V gave up 4 bases and J gave up 4 bases; unmatched junction bases: 7.